The 24 T cell receptor beta chains listed next were all sequenced from one sample in a study of shared clonotypes between healthy human individuals. TCRdb's copy holds only in-frame clones and misses some; the assay was immunoSEQ multiplex PCR. The data hold about 2.5 million clones, with roughly 92% observed a single time. The sample was naive CD4+ T cells from PBMCs. Indicated subset: CD45RA+ positively selected. Every receptor here comes from a man aged 18 to 29 in good health. Some clones in this sample may be carry-over from other donors' samples.

The rearrangement joins TRBV7-8 to TRBJ2-5, with D perhaps TRBD1 (5 bases). Germline V gene data show CDR1 as SGHVS and CDR2 as FQNEAQ. The CDR3 is 17 residues long. V lost 4 bases and J 5 bases, leaving 23 bases between the germline ends. The CDR3 here is CASSSGPQGTYSETQYF. CDR3 DNA sequence: TGTGCCAGCAGCTCTGGCCCCCAGGGCACATATTCGGAGACCCAGTACTTC.

This clone has just a few counts. The chain has TRBV19 and TRBJ1-3; tentatively, D is TRBD1 (6 bases). Trimming shortened V by 5 bases and J by 1 base, and 15 bases separated the two germline ends. CDR3 length equals 16 residues. The germline V gene encodes CDR1 LNHDA and CDR2 SQIVND (reference sequence). This CDR3 is CASSYRGLRSGNTIYF. As DNA, the CDR3 is TGTGCCAGTAGTTATCGGGGGCTCCGGTCTGGAAACACCATATATTTT.

The chain links TRBV27 to TRBJ2-5, with a tentative D call TRBD2 (5 bases). The CDR3 covers 13 residues. CDR1 is MNHEY, CDR2 SMNVEV, per germline (reference sequence). The V end was cut by 6 bases, the J end by 5 bases, with 13 bases between. In nucleotides, the CDR3 is TGTGCCAGCAGCCGACTAAGCCGGGAGACCCAGTACTTC. It yields the protein CASSRLSRETQYF.

The CDR3 nucleotides read TGCGCCAGCAGGCTGTTAAGGGGGGCTCTAAATGAGCAGTTCTTC. Its translation is CASRLLRGALNEQFF. The rearrangement links TRBV5-1 to TRBJ2-1; either TRBD1 or TRBD2 may supply D (6 bases each). Germline V gene sequence: CDR1 SGHRS, CDR2 YFSETQ. The V gene lost 5 bases and the J gene lost 7 bases, with 19 bases spanning the gap. This CDR3 is built from 15 residues.

The V and J genes are TRBV10-3 and TRBJ2-1; TRBD2 agrees at 9 bases. Germline trimming cut 5 bases from V and 1 base from J; bases unmatched to any gene: 3. This CDR3 comprises 15 residues. Germline CDR1 ENHRY, CDR2 SYGVKD. The CDR3 DNA reads as TGTGCCATCAGTCGGCTAGCGGGATCCTACAATGAGCAGTTCTTC. The encoded protein is CAISRLAGSYNEQFF.

This clone appeared a single time. CDR3 region: CASSRKVAGELFF. The CDR3 DNA reads TGTGCCAGCAGCCGCAAGGTTGCCGGGGAGCTGTTTTTT. This chain uses TRBV7-3 with TRBJ2-2; D is unresolved. CDR1 is SGHTA, CDR2 FQGTGA, per germline. CDR3 length equals 13 residues. V lost 5 bases to trimming and J lost 6 bases, with 10 bases between them.

The chain employs TRBV5-1 and TRBJ2-1; TRBD1 is a possible D gene (7 bases). V was shortened by 0 bases and J by 8 bases, with 15 bases between the two germline ends. The germline CDR1 and CDR2 sequences are SGHRS and YFSETQ. There are 15 residues in the CDR3. The CDR3, as DNA: TGCGCCAGCAGCTTGGGAGGCGGCAGGGGGGATGAGCAGTTCTTC. Translation gives CASSLGGGRGDEQFF.

Remarks on this clone: The germline gene is not matched at one end of the junction; a read error may be the cause. The genes are TRBV7-9 and TRBJ1-1; D is possibly TRBD1 (5 bases). CDR3 length: 12 amino acids. The germline V gene has CDR1 SEHNR and CDR2 FQNEAQ (reference sequence). The CDR3 is CASSLAGTETFF. CDR3 DNA: TGTGCCAGCAGCTTGGCCGGGACTGAAACTTTCTTT.

The DNA for the CDR3 is TGTGCCAGCCTACAGGGGGCCGATGGAGCTTTCTTT. It encodes CASLQGADGAFF. The chain couples TRBV19 to TRBJ1-1; TRBD1 matches at 9 bases. Germline values: CDR1 LNHDA, CDR2 SQIVND (reference sequence). V gave up 9 bases and J gave up 10 bases; unmatched junction bases: 9. The CDR3 runs 12 residues.

The V gene is TRBV7-8, the J gene TRBJ1-1; TRBD1 aligns across 7 bases. V dropped 5 bases and J dropped 13; count of bases not matched to a gene: 16. Germline CDR1 and CDR2: SGHVS and FQNEAQ. CDR3 length equals 14 residues. The CDR3 nucleotides read TGTGCCAGCAGCCGCCAAGAGGGGGCGAATCTAGATTTCTTT. This gives the protein CASSRQEGANLDFF.

CDR3 loop: CASSLESGFRGTEAFF. CDR3 DNA: TGTGCCAGCAGCTTAGAGTCCGGATTCCGGGGCACTGAAGCTTTCTTT. This sequence joins TRBV7-9 and TRBJ1-1, with D uncertain. V was cut by 1 base and J by 4 bases, with 16 bases left in between. There are 16 residues in the CDR3. Germline assignment: CDR1 SEHNR and CDR2 FQNEAQ (reference sequence). Using reference TRBV7-9 and TRBJ1-1 for the parts outside the CDR3, the full variable domain is DTGVSQNPRHKITKRGQNVTFRCDPISEHNRLYWYRQTLGQGPEFLTYFQNEAQLEKSRLLSDRFSAERPKGSFSTLEIQRTEQGDSAMYLCASSLESGFRGTEAFFGQGTRLTVV.

The rearrangement joins TRBV6-5 to TRBJ2-7; tentative D call: TRBD1 (5 bases). The CDR3 covers 14 residues. Germline V gene lookup returns CDR1 MNHEY and CDR2 SVGAGI. Trimming took off 2 bases at V and 1 base at J, with 9 bases between the two ends. In nucleotides, the CDR3 is TGTGCCAGCAGTTACCCGACAGTTTCCTACGAGCAGTACTTC. Translated, it gives CASSYPTVSYEQYF.

A word on this clone: In the same sample, other DNA sequences code for this CDR3. The J gene is TRBJ1-2, the V gene TRBV7-9, with 8 nucleotides matching TRBD1. The CDR3 length is 14 residues. With V trimmed by 5 bases and J by 6 bases, 8 bases remained unmatched. Germline V gene lookup returns CDR1 SEHNR and CDR2 FQNEAQ (reference sequence). The CDR3 reads CASSLGQGLHGYTF. DNA of the CDR3: TGTGCCAGCAGCCTCGGACAGGGACTGCATGGCTACACCTTC.

V and J are TRBV7-3 and TRBJ2-4; D is ambiguous. The CDR3 spans 13 residues. CDR1 and CDR2 (germline): SGHTA, FQGTGA. V lost 9 bases to trimming and J lost 6 bases, with 15 bases between them. Here the CDR3 reads CASGPHSGNIQYF. The CDR3 bases are TGTGCCAGTGGACCCCATTCGGGAAACATTCAGTACTTC. The variable domain in full, with the rest retrieved from reference TRBV7-3 and TRBJ2-4, is GAGVSQTPSNKVTEKGKYVELRCDPISGHTALYWYRQSLGQGPEFLIYFQGTGAADDSGLPNDRFFAVRPEGSVSTLKIQRTERGDSAVYLCASGPHSGNIQYFGAGTRLSVL.

Turning to this clone: Other DNA sequences within the sample encode an identical CDR3. The CDR3 nucleotides read TGTGCCTGGAGTGTACTCTATGGCTACACCTTC. Protein: CAWSVLYGYTF. The chain joins TRBV30 to TRBJ1-2; D remains ambiguous. This CDR3 is built from 11 residues. Trimming shortened V by 0 bases and J by 4 bases, and 3 bases separated the two germline ends. Looked up from germline, CDR1 is GTSNPN and CDR2 is SVGIG (reference sequence). The variable domain in full, completed from reference TRBV30 and TRBJ1-2, reads SQTIHQWPATLVQPVGSPLSLECTVEGTSNPNLYWYRQAAGRGLQLLFYSVGIGQISSEVPQNLSASRPQDRQFILSSKKLLLSDSGFYLCAWSVLYGYTFGSGTRLTVV.

The gene calls are TRBV19 and TRBJ1-2; the D is unclear. Germline CDR1 reads LNHDA; CDR2 reads SQIVND (reference sequence). Trimming removed 8 bases from V and 0 bases from J, with 13 bases in between. The CDR3 sequence is 14 residues long. CDR3 protein: CASEAHQSNYGYTF. In DNA, the CDR3 is TGTGCCAGTGAGGCTCACCAGTCTAACTATGGCTACACCTTC.

This clone has a single count. The chain joins TRBV7-2 to TRBJ1-5, with a tentative D call TRBD1 (6 bases). V was cut by 3 bases and J by 7 bases, with 13 bases left in between. Germline V gene lookup returns CDR1 SGHTA and CDR2 FQGNSA. The CDR3 has 14 amino acids. CDR3 nucleotide sequence: TGTGCCAGCAGCTTCTCAGGGGCGGTGCAGCCCCAGCATTTT. The encoded protein is CASSFSGAVQPQHF.

J is TRBJ2-3 and V is TRBV5-1, with TRBD1 matching over 9 bases. There are 15 residues in the CDR3. Germline V gene lookup returns CDR1 SGHRS and CDR2 YFSETQ. J was trimmed by 5 bases and V by 4 bases; bases with no gene match: 8. CDR3 loop: CASSRVGQGLDTQYF. CDR3 DNA sequence: TGCGCCAGCAGCCGGGTGGGACAGGGTTTAGATACGCAGTATTTT.

The genes are TRBV7-2 and TRBJ2-3, with TRBD2 identical over 9 bases. With V trimmed by 3 bases and J by 4 bases, 11 bases remained unmatched. The CDR3 covers 17 residues. The germline gives CDR1 SGHTA, CDR2 FQGNSA. CDR3 loop: CASSFRGSGSRADTQYF. DNA for the CDR3: TGTGCCAGCAGCTTCCGGGGTAGCGGGAGTAGAGCAGATACGCAGTATTTT.

V and J are TRBV28 and TRBJ2-5, with D tentatively TRBD2 (7 bases). CDR3 length: 15 amino acids. Deletions cut 3 bases from V and 5 bases from J, with 16 bases between. Looked up from germline, CDR1 is MDHEN and CDR2 is SYDVKM. CDR3 loop: CASSFGRGARETQYF. CDR3 DNA sequence: TGTGCCAGCAGTTTCGGTCGGGGGGCGCGGGAGACCCAGTACTTC.

The chain joins TRBV5-1 to TRBJ1-3; D is possibly TRBD1 (6 bases). Germline CDR1 SGHRS, CDR2 YFSETQ. V shed 3 bases and J shed 0 bases, with 13 bases lying between them. CDR3 size: 16 residues. The CDR3 bases are TGCGCCAGCAGCTCTGGCGGACAGACCTCTGGAAACACCATATATTTT. Its protein is CASSSGGQTSGNTIYF.

This clone was found a few times. The chain joins TRBV30 to TRBJ1-1; 11 bases map to TRBD1. The CDR3 covers 14 residues. Germline trimming cut 3 bases from V and 4 bases from J; bases unmatched to any gene: 4. Germline V gives CDR1 GTSNPN, CDR2 SVGIG (reference sequence). The CDR3 coding sequence is TGTGCCTGGAGGGGACAGGGGGAGGGCACTGAAGCTTTCTTT. Its translation: CAWRGQGEGTEAFF.

CDR3 loop: CASSFAGNNYGYTF. The CDR3 nucleotides are TGTGCCAGCAGCTTCGCAGGAAATAACTATGGCTACACCTTC. The J gene is TRBJ1-2, the V gene TRBV7-2; unclear D gene. Trimming took 3 bases from V and 1 from J, leaving 9 bases between them. The CDR3 is made up of 14 amino acids. The V gene's germline CDR1 is SGHTA and CDR2 FQGNSA. The full variable domain, rest sourced from reference TRBV7-2 and TRBJ1-2, is GAGVSQSPSNKVTEKGKDVELRCDPISGHTALYWYRQSLGQGLEFLIYFQGNSAPDKSGLPSDRFSAERTGGSVSTLTIQRTQQEDSAVYLCASSFAGNNYGYTFGSGTRLTVV.

V usage is TRBV5-4 and J usage is TRBJ2-7; perhaps TRBD1 as D (6 bases). The CDR3 sequence is 15 residues long. V was shortened by 4 bases and J by 7 bases, with 21 bases between the two germline ends. CDR1 SGHNT and CDR2 YYREEE come from the germline V gene (reference sequence). This CDR3 is CASSPRTVQGQEQYF. CDR3 bases: TGTGCCAGCAGCCCCCGGACAGTCCAGGGCCAAGAGCAGTACTTC.